The 18 T cell receptor beta chains presented below share a single source sample, sequenced in a study of cytomegalovirus exposure and HLA in healthy donors. In the PCR, 60 Vbeta and 13 Jbeta primers were used. Repertoires were generated with immunoSEQ multiplex PCR, while TCRdb's copy carries only in-frame clones and drops some. The table includes about 160,000 clones, approximately 80% detected once. The specimen was PBMCs. The source of these receptors is a man aged 45-65 years in good health and CMV-seropositive.

The genes are TRBV25-1 and TRBJ2-2; D ambiguous. With 3 bases removed from V and 6 bases from J, the gap between germline ends came to 2 bases. There are 11 residues in the CDR3. Germline V gene sequence: CDR1 MGHDK, CDR2 SYGVNS. CDR3 nucleotide sequence: TGTGCCAGCAGTGACTCCGGGGAGCTGTTTTTT. Translation gives CASSDSGELFF.

This chain connects TRBV30 to TRBJ2-1; TRBD2 matches at 7 bases. The CDR3 is 16 residues long. Per the germline V gene, CDR1 is GTSNPN and CDR2 is SVGIG (reference sequence). V was pared by 0 bases and J by 0 bases, with 5 bases of the junction left unmatched. The CDR3 DNA sequence: TGTGCCTGGAGTGTTGGGGGGGGGAGCTCCTACAATGAGCAGTTCTTC. It is translated as CAWSVGGGSSYNEQFF.

Here the CDR3 reads CASRTNGGGPANYGYTF. CDR3 DNA sequence: TGTGCCAGCAGAACGAATGGGGGGGGGCCCGCTAACTATGGCTACACCTTC. This chain connects TRBV27 to TRBJ1-2, with D possibly matching TRBD1 (6 bases). V was cut by 6 bases and J by 0 bases, with 20 bases left in between. The germline V gene encodes CDR1 MNHEY and CDR2 SMNVEV (reference sequence). The CDR3 contains 17 residues.

This clone has a handful of counts. The chain employs TRBV5-1 and TRBJ2-7; 7 bases are a match to TRBD1. The trim removed 4 bases at V and 6 bases at J, leaving 13 bases unmatched. This CDR3 spans 15 amino acids. In germline, CDR1 is SGHRS, CDR2 YFSETQ. The CDR3 loop is CASSRFLQGRFEQYF. CDR3 sequence (DNA): TGCGCCAGCAGCAGGTTTTTACAGGGGAGATTCGAGCAGTACTTC.

CDR3 in amino acids: CASSSGGQETQYF. Written as DNA, the CDR3 is TGTGCCAGCTCATCAGGGGGCCAAGAGACCCAGTACTTC. V gene TRBV18 combines with J gene TRBJ2-5; 7 nucleotides agree with TRBD1. Germline V gene data show CDR1 as KGHSH and CDR2 as LQKENI. V was clipped by 5 bases and J by 1 base; unmatched bases: 1. This CDR3 is 13 amino acids long.

The CDR3 nucleotides are TGTGCCAGCAGCTACACTGGGGGGGAAGAGACCCAGTACTTC. Protein: CASSYTGGEETQYF. The chain couples TRBV7-8 to TRBJ2-5; 7 nucleotides align to TRBD2. Germline assignment: CDR1 SGHVS and CDR2 FQNEAQ. The CDR3 spans 14 residues. Trimming took 4 bases from V and 3 from J; bases not matched to a gene: 5.

In the case of this clone: Relative to the germline gene, one junction end is altered; a read error may explain this. V gene TRBV27 combines with J gene TRBJ1-5; D might be TRBD1 (5 bases). Germline CDR1 reads MNHEY; CDR2 reads SMNVEV (reference sequence). The CDR3 covers 18 residues. The CDR3 spells CASSISSRGPYSNQPQHF. In nucleotides, the CDR3 is TGTGCCAGCAGTATATCGAGTAGGGGCCCATATAGCAATCAGCCCCAGCATTTT.

V gene TRBV21-1 combines with J gene TRBJ2-7; TRBD1, the table's D call, lacks a check against the DNA. TRBV21-1 is recorded as a pseudogene. The CDR3 has 16 residues. CDR3 amino acids: CASSKDVCGRGDEQYF. As DNA, the CDR3 is TGTGCCAGCAGCAAAGACGTATGTGGCAGGGGGGACGAGCAGTACTTC.

The chain is built from TRBV9 and TRBJ1-2; D is uncertain. The V end lost 0 bases, the J end lost 0 bases, and 9 bases lay between the germline ends. Looked up from germline, CDR1 is SGDLS and CDR2 is YYNGEE. The CDR3 is 15 amino acids. CDR3 sequence: CASSVGGSTNYGYTF. The DNA for the CDR3 is TGTGCCAGCAGCGTAGGAGGGTCTACTAACTATGGCTACACCTTC. Drawing the rest from reference TRBV9 and TRBJ1-2, the complete variable domain is DSGVTQTPKHLITATGQRVTLRCSPRSGDLSVYWYQQSLDQGLQFLIQYYNGEERAKGNILERFSAQQFPDLHSELNLSSLELGDSALYFCASSVGGSTNYGYTFGSGTRLTVV.

In its sample, this clone was seen once. The chain joins TRBV4-1 to TRBJ2-1; 11 bases are shared with TRBD2. Germline V CDR1 and CDR2: MGHRA, YSYEKL. The V gene end was trimmed by 4 bases and the J gene end by 7 bases; junction bases not matched to a gene: 12. The CDR3 is made up of 17 amino acids. The CDR3 sequence is CASSRGGLAVLGNEQFF. CDR3 nucleotide sequence: TGCGCCAGCAGCCGAGGGGGACTAGCGGTCCTAGGGAATGAGCAGTTCTTC.

The gene calls are TRBV28 and TRBJ1-1; weak D call: TRBD1 (5 bases). From germline, CDR1 is MDHEN and CDR2 SYDVKM. The CDR3 loop spans 18 amino acids. The V end lost 1 base, the J end lost 0 bases, and 18 bases lay between the germline ends. CDR3 sequence reads: CASSLSGVHRYLNTEAFF. The CDR3 DNA reads TGTGCCAGCAGTTTATCGGGGGTGCACAGGTACTTGAACACTGAAGCTTTCTTT.

The chain employs TRBV9 and TRBJ2-7, with D maybe TRBD1 (6 bases). With 4 bases removed from V and 0 bases from J, the gap between germline ends came to 14 bases. Looked up from germline, CDR1 is SGDLS and CDR2 is YYNGEE. CDR3 length: 15 amino acids. Here the CDR3 reads CASSLGTFDSYEQYF. For the CDR3, the DNA is TGTGCCAGCAGCCTGGGGACATTTGACTCCTACGAGCAGTACTTC. Filled out from reference TRBV9 and TRBJ2-7, the complete variable domain reads DSGVTQTPKHLITATGQRVTLRCSPRSGDLSVYWYQQSLDQGLQFLIQYYNGEERAKGNILERFSAQQFPDLHSELNLSSLELGDSALYFCASSLGTFDSYEQYFGPGTRLTVT.

The chain employs TRBV5-1 and TRBJ2-1; 11 bases align to TRBD2. J lost 6 bases, V lost 2 bases, and 7 bases had no gene match. CDR1 is SGHRS and CDR2 is YFSETQ in the germline V gene. The CDR3 extends over 16 amino acids. The CDR3 protein is CASSFGGTSGFNEQFF. The CDR3 DNA sequence: TGCGCCAGCAGCTTTGGGGGGACTAGCGGTTTCAATGAGCAGTTCTTC.

The rearrangement joins TRBV27 to TRBJ2-3, with 8 nucleotides matching TRBD2. Germline V gene data show CDR1 as MNHEY and CDR2 as SMNVEV (reference sequence). This CDR3 region has 18 residues. V was pared by 0 bases and J by 3 bases, with 11 bases of the junction left unmatched. The CDR3 region is CASSLSLKSGSRTDTQYF. The CDR3 DNA sequence: TGTGCCAGCAGTTTATCCCTTAAGAGCGGGAGCAGAACAGATACGCAGTATTTT.

The chain joins TRBV5-6 to TRBJ2-5; possibly TRBD2 for D (5 bases). The CDR3 length is 16 residues. The germline V gene encodes CDR1 SGHDT and CDR2 YYEEEE. V lost 1 base and J lost 0, with 13 bases in between. CDR3 sequence: CASSLYTGSYQETQYF. The CDR3 DNA reads TGTGCCAGCAGCTTGTATACGGGGTCGTACCAAGAGACCCAGTACTTC.

The chain links TRBV7-2 to TRBJ1-2; TRBD1 agrees at 8 bases. The J segment lost 2 bases and the V segment lost 7 bases, leaving 6 bases of the junction unmatched. The germline V gene has CDR1 SGHTA and CDR2 FQGNSA. The CDR3 covers 14 residues. The CDR3 loop is CASTSGQGNYGYTF. The CDR3 region has the DNA TGTGCCAGCACCTCCGGACAGGGCAACTATGGCTACACCTTC. The variable domain in full, completed from reference TRBV7-2 and TRBJ1-2, reads GAGVSQSPSNKVTEKGKDVELRCDPISGHTALYWYRQSLGQGLEFLIYFQGNSAPDKSGLPSDRFSAERTGGSVSTLTIQRTQQEDSAVYLCASTSGQGNYGYTFGSGTRLTVV.

The chain employs TRBV19 and TRBJ2-7; 9 bases align to TRBD2. CDR1 is LNHDA and CDR2 is SQIVND in the germline V gene (reference sequence). With V trimmed by 3 bases and J by 2 bases, 5 bases remained unmatched. This CDR3 comprises 15 residues. The CDR3 region is CASSIGSGSAYEQYF. The CDR3 nucleotides read TGTGCCAGTAGTATTGGTAGCGGGAGCGCCTACGAGCAGTACTTC.

The V and J genes are TRBV5-1 and TRBJ2-5; 9 nucleotides agree with TRBD2. CDR1 and CDR2 from the germline V gene are SGHRS and YFSETQ. The CDR3 sequence is 14 residues long. V lost 4 bases and J lost 3; bases outside the gene matches: 4. The CDR3 loop reads CASSAGLAKETQYF. The CDR3 DNA follows: TGCGCCAGCAGCGCCGGACTAGCGAAAGAGACCCAGTACTTC.